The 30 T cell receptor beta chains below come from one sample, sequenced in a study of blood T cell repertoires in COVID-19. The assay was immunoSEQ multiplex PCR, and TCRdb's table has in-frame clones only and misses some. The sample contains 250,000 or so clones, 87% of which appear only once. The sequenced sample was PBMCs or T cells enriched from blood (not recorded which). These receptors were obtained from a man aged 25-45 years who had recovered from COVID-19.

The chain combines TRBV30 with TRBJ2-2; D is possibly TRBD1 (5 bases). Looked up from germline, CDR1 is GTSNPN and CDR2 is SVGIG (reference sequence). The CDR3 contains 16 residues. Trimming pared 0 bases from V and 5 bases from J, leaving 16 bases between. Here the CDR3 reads CAWSVLLIRGTGELFF. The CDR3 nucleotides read TGTGCCTGGAGTGTACTGTTGATTAGGGGAACCGGGGAGCTGTTTTTT.

DNA for the CDR3: TGTGCCAGCAGGAACAGGGCTCTAGATGAAAAACTGTTTTTT. Encoded protein: CASRNRALDEKLFF. V gene TRBV5-6 combines with J gene TRBJ1-4; TRBD1 is a possible D gene (6 bases). CDR3 length: 14 residues. Trimming took 5 bases from V and 6 from J, leaving 14 bases between them. Germline assignment: CDR1 SGHDT and CDR2 YYEEEE.

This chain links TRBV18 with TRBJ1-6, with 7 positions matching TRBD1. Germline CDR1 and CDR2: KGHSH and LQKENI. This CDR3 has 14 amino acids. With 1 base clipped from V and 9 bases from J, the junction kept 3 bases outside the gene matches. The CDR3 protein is CASSPQGAGSPLHF. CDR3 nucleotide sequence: TGTGCCAGCTCACCACAGGGGGCCGGTTCACCCCTCCACTTT.

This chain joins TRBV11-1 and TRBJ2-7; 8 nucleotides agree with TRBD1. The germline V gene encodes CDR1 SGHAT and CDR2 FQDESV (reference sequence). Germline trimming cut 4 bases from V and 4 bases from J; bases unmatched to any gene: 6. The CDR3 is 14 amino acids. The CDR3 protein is CASSSPRDRYEQYF. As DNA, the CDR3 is TGTGCCAGCAGCTCCCCGAGGGACAGGTACGAGCAGTACTTC.

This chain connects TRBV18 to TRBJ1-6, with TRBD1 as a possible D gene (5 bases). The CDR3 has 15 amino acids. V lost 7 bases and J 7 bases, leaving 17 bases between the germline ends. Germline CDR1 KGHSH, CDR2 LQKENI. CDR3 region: CASCPGTTQNSPLHF. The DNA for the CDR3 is TGTGCCAGCTGTCCCGGGACTACACAGAATTCACCCCTCCACTTT.

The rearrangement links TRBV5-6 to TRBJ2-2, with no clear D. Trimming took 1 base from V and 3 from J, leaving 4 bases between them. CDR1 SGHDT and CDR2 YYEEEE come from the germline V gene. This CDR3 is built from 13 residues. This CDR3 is CASSLLYTGELFF. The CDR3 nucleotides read TGTGCCAGCAGCTTGCTGTACACCGGGGAGCTGTTTTTT.

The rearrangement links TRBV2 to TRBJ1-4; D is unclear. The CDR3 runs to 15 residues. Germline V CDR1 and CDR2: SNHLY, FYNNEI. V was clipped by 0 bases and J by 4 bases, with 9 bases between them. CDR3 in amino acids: CASSEAGSDNEKLFF. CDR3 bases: TGTGCCAGCAGTGAAGCGGGCAGTGATAATGAAAAACTGTTTTTT.

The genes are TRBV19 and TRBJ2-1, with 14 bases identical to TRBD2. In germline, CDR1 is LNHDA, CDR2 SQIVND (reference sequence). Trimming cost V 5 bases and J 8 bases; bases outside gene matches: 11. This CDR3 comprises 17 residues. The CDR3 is CASSPGTSGSGRDEQFF. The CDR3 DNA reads TGTGCCAGTAGTCCAGGGACTAGCGGGAGTGGTAGGGATGAGCAGTTCTTC.

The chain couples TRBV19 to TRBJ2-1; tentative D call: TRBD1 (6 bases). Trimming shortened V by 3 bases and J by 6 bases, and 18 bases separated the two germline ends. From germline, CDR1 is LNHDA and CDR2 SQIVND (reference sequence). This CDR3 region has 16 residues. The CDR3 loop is CASSMVGGVQRNEQFF. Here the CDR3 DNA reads TGTGCCAGTAGTATGGTAGGGGGAGTCCAACGCAATGAGCAGTTCTTC.

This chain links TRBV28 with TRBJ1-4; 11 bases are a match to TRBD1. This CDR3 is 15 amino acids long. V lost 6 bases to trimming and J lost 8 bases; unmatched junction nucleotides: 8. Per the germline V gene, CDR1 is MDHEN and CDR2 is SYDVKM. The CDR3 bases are TGTGCCAGCAGCCCTCCGGGACAGGGGGTGGAAAAACTGTTTTTT. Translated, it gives CASSPPGQGVEKLFF.

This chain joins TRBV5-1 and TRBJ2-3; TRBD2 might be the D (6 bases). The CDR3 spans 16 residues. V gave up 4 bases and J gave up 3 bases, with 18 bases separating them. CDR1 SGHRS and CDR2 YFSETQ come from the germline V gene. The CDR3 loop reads CASSHSTSRKTDTQYF. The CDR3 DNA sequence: TGCGCCAGCAGCCACTCCACTAGCAGGAAGACAGATACGCAGTATTTT.

The CDR3 here is CASSPWAGQLETQYF. CDR3 nucleotides: TGCGCCAGCAGCCCCTGGGCCGGACAACTAGAGACCCAGTACTTC. V is TRBV5-1 and J is TRBJ2-5, with a weak D call TRBD1 (5 bases). Germline values: CDR1 SGHRS, CDR2 YFSETQ. The CDR3 consists of 15 residues. V was shortened by 4 bases and J by 4 bases, with 17 bases between the two germline ends. Supplemented by reference TRBV5-1 and TRBJ2-5, the full variable domain reads KAGVTQTPRYLIKTRGQQVTLSCSPISGHRSVSWYQQTPGQGLQFLFEYFSETQRNKGNFPGRFSGRQFSNSRSEMNVSTLELGDSALYLCASSPWAGQLETQYFGPGTRLLVL.

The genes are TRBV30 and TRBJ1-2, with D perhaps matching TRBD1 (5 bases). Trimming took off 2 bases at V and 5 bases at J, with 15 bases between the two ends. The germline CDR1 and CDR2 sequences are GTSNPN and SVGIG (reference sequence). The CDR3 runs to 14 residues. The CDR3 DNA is TGTGCCTGGAGTCTAACCCCAGGGATGTATGGCTACACCTTC. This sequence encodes CAWSLTPGMYGYTF. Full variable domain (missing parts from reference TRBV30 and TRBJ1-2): SQTIHQWPATLVQPVGSPLSLECTVEGTSNPNLYWYRQAAGRGLQLLFYSVGIGQISSEVPQNLSASRPQDRQFILSSKKLLLSDSGFYLCAWSLTPGMYGYTFGSGTRLTVV.

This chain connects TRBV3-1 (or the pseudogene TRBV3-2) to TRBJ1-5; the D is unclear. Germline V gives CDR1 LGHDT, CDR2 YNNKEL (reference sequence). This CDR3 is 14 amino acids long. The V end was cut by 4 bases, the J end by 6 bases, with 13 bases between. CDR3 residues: CASSLGEGGQPQHF. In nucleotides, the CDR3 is TGTGCCAGCAGCCTAGGAGAGGGAGGTCAGCCCCAGCATTTT.

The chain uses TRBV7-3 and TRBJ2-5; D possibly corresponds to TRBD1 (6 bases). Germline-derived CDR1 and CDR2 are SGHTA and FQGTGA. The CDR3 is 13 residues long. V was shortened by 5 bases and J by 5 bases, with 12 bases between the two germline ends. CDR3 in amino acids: CASSPGASETQYF. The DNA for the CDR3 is TGTGCCAGCAGCCCAGGGGCTTCCGAGACCCAGTACTTC. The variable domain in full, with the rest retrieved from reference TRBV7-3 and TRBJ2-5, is GAGVSQTPSNKVTEKGKYVELRCDPISGHTALYWYRQSLGQGPEFLIYFQGTGAADDSGLPNDRFFAVRPEGSVSTLKIQRTERGDSAVYLCASSPGASETQYFGPGTRLLVL.

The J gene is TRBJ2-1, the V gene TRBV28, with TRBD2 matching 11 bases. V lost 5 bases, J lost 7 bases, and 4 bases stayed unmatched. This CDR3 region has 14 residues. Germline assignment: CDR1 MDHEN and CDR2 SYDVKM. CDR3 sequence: CASSMASGRNEQFF. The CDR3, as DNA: TGTGCCAGCAGTATGGCTAGCGGGAGGAATGAGCAGTTCTTC.

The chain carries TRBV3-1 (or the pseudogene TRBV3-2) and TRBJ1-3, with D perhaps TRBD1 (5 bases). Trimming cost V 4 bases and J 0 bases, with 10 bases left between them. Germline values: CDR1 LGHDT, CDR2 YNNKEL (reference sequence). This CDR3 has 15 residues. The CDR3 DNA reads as TGTGCCAGCAGCCTCATCCAGGGCTCTGGAAACACCATATATTTT. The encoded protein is CASSLIQGSGNTIYF.

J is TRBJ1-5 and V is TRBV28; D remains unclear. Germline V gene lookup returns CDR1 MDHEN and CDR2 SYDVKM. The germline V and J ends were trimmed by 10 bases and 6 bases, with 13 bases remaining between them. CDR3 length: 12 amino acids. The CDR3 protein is CATAGLSQPQHF. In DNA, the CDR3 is TGTGCCACCGCGGGGTTGAGTCAGCCCCAGCATTTT.

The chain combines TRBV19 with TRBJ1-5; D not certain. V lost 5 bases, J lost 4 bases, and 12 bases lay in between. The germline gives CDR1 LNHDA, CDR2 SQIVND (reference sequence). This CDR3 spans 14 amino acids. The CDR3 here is CASSHPPANQPQHF. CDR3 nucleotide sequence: TGTGCCAGTAGTCATCCTCCCGCGAATCAGCCCCAGCATTTT.

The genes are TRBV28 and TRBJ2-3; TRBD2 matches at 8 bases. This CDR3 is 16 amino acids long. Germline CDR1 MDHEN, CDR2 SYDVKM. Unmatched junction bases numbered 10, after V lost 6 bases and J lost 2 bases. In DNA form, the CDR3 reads TGTGCCAGCAGAAGGGGCGGGAGGACTTTCACAGATACGCAGTATTTT. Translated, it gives CASRRGGRTFTDTQYF.

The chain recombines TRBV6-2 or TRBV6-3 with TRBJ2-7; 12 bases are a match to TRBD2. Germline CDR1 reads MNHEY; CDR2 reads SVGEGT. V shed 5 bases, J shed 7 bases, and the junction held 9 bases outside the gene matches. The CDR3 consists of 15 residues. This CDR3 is CASSLKPSGRGEQYF. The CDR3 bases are TGTGCCAGCAGTCTAAAGCCTAGCGGGAGGGGAGAGCAGTACTTC.

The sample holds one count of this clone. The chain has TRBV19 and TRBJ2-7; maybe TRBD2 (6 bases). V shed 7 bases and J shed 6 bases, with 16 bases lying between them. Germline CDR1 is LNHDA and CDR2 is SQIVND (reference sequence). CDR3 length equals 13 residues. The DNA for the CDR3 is TGTGCCAGTATGTCCCAGGGAGGATCCGAGCAGTACTTC. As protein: CASMSQGGSEQYF.

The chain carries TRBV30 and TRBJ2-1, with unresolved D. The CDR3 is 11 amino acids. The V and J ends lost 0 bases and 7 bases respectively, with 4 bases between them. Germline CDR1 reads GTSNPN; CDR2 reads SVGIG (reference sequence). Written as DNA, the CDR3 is TGTGCCTGGAGTGTACAGAATGAGCAGTTCTTC. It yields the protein CAWSVQNEQFF. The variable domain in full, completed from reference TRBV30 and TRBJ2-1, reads SQTIHQWPATLVQPVGSPLSLECTVEGTSNPNLYWYRQAAGRGLQLLFYSVGIGQISSEVPQNLSASRPQDRQFILSSKKLLLSDSGFYLCAWSVQNEQFFGPGTRLTVL.

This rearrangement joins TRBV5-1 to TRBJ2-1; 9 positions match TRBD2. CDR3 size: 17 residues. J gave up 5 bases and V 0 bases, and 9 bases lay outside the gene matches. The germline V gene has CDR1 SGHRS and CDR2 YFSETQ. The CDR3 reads CASSLAYGGRGDNEQFF. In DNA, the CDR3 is TGCGCCAGCAGCTTGGCCTATGGCGGGAGGGGCGACAATGAGCAGTTCTTC.

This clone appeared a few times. CDR3: CATTTGGGSGYTF. DNA of the CDR3: TGTGCCACGACTACAGGGGGCGGGAGTGGCTACACCTTC. The rearrangement joins TRBV30 to TRBJ1-2; TRBD1 matches 9 bases. Germline loops: CDR1 GTSNPN, CDR2 SVGIG (reference sequence). V lost 8 bases and J lost 7; bases outside the gene matches: 11. CDR3 length: 13 residues.

CDR3 sequence reads: CATSDVDRVYNEQFF. Here the CDR3 DNA reads TGTGCCACCAGTGATGTCGACAGGGTCTACAATGAGCAGTTCTTC. The chain carries TRBV24-1 and TRBJ2-1; 7 bases match TRBD1. CDR3 size: 15 residues. V trimming: 3 bases; J trimming: 3 bases; junction bases outside the gene matches: 4. The germline gives CDR1 KGHDR, CDR2 SFDVKD.

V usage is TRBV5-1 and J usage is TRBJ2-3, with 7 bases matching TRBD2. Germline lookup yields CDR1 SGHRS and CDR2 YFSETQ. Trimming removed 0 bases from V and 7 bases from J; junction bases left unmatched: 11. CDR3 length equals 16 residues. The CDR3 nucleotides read TGCGCCAGCAGCTTGGGCGCGGCTAGCGGAAGGAATACGCAGTATTTT. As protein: CASSLGAASGRNTQYF.

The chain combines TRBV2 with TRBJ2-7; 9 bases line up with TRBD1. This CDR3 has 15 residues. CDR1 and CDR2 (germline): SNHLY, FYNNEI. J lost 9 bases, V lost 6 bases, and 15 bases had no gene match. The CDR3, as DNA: TGTGCCAGCAGAGCCCTACGGGGACAGGGTTTAGTGCAGTACTTC. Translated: CASRALRGQGLVQYF.

CDR3 amino acids: CASSPRLQETQYF. The CDR3 DNA is TGTGCCAGCAGCCCTAGATTACAAGAGACCCAGTACTTC. V and J are TRBV28 and TRBJ2-5; D remains unclear. V lost 6 bases and J 2 bases, leaving 10 bases between the germline ends. Germline CDR1 and CDR2: MDHEN and SYDVKM. The CDR3 extends over 13 amino acids.

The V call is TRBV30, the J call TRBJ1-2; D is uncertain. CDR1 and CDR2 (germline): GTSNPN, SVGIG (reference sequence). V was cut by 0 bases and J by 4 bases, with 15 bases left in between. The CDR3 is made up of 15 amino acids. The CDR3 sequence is CAWSVDAAPGYGYTF. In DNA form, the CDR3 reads TGTGCCTGGAGTGTAGATGCGGCTCCTGGCTATGGCTACACCTTC. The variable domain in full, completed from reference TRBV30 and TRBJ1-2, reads SQTIHQWPATLVQPVGSPLSLECTVEGTSNPNLYWYRQAAGRGLQLLFYSVGIGQISSEVPQNLSASRPQDRQFILSSKKLLLSDSGFYLCAWSVDAAPGYGYTFGSGTRLTVV.